This T cell receptor beta chain stems from a study of resident and recirculating memory T cells in vitiligo. The assay was immunoSEQ multiplex PCR, and TCRdb's table has in-frame clones only and misses some. The sample gives about 42,000 clones, about nine tenths of which show up once; roughly 4.5% is in the top ten. This CDR3 has 13 residues. Deletions cut 2 bases from V and 4 bases from J, with 8 bases between. CDR1 is MNHEY, CDR2 SMNVEV, per germline (reference sequence). What was sequenced was blood. The sequence derives from a male donor with vitiligo. The chain couples TRBV27 to TRBJ1-1, with D perhaps TRBD1 (6 bases). The CDR3 reads CASSLGGGTEAFF. For the CDR3, the DNA is TGTGCCAGCAGTTTAGGGGGCGGCACTGAAGCTTTCTTT.